This is a list of T cell receptor beta chains from one sample in a study of T cell responses to AZD1222 COVID-19 vaccine. Using immunoSEQ multiplex PCR, the repertoire was profiled, and TCRdb retains in-frame clones only, with some absent. The sample shows approximately 130,000 clones, roughly 92% of them seen only once. The sample here was peripheral blood, taken on day 0 of AZD1222 vaccination. The receptors stem from an adult in good health. CDR3s leave out the opening cysteine and the closing phenylalanine or tryptophan. Only some rows state a clone size, as once, few, many or a class for expanded clones.

TRBJ2-5,9,TRBV3-1/TRBV3-2,.,ASSQGSTQY
TRBJ2-1,15,TRBV19,.,ASSIGRTTLDYNEQF
TRBJ1-5,13,TRBV19,.,ASSIDGNRAQPQH
TRBJ2-1,8,TRBV12-5,.,ASGRNEQF
TRBJ2-7,13,TRBV6-5,.,ASSPSGVSSYEQY
TRBJ2-1,13,TRBV27,.,ASSSGGSSYNEQF
TRBJ1-3,9,TRBV29-1,once,SAASPEAIY
TRBJ1-6,13,TRBV11-3,.,ASSLRHPGNSPLH
TRBJ2-3,14,TRBV15,.,ATSSRKLRGTDTQY
TRBJ2-7,12,TRBV2,.,ASSFDRGSNEQY
TRBJ1-2,14,TRBV19,once,ASSMGDRGPHYGYT
TRBJ2-2,12,TRBV19,.,ASAGTGATGELF
TRBJ1-1,12,TRBV13,.,ASSLVGGNTEAF
TRBJ2-1,14,TRBV6-1,.,ASSEGLRGPYNEQF
TRBJ2-2,14,TRBV10-1,.,ASSDLAGAGTGELF
TRBJ1-1,12,TRBV27,.,ASLPGAGLTEAF
TRBJ2-1,12,TRBV4-1,.,ASSQWGLYNEQF
TRBJ1-2,12,TRBV5-8,few,ASSPGQGDYGYT
TRBJ1-6,13,TRBV5-1,.,ASSLEDRGNSPLH
TRBJ2-2,14,TRBV10-3,once,AISELGGGNTGELF
TRBJ1-5,14,TRBV19,.,ASSGDREGLNQPQH
TRBJ1-1,11,TRBV11-2,.,ASSLEPNTEAF
TRBJ2-1,13,TRBV9,.,ASTSGGALYNEQF
TRBJ1-2,11,TRBV19,.,ASSIERVYGYT
TRBJ1-2,12,TRBV9,.,ASSPGTGPYGYT
TRBJ2-2,16,TRBV2,.,ASSDGVDRRGFVGELF
TRBJ1-2,12,TRBV27,.,ASSPGQVGDGYT
TRBJ1-1,14,TRBV19,.,ASSIVGGVVHTEAF
TRBJ1-6,12,TRBV19,.,ASSGEALNSPLH
TRBJ2-1,10,TRBV18,.,ASSDRGLEQF
TRBJ1-6,11,TRBV7-9,.,ASSTDRVSPLH
TRBJ1-2,15,TRBV3-1/TRBV3-2,.,ASSQGALVPTDYGYT
TRBJ2-7,12,TRBV21-1,.,ASLGETDFYEQY
TRBJ1-4,14,TRBV29-1,.,SVGTDTLATNEKLF
TRBJ1-4,10,TRBV6-5,.,ASSRPTGVLF
TRBJ2-2,14,TRBV3-1/TRBV3-2,.,ASSQGPHRNTGELF
TRBJ1-2,9,TRBV7-6,.,ASSKGLGYT
TRBJ1-1,13,TRBV7-8,.,ASSLGRVGYTEAF
TRBJ1-5,12,TRBV10-3,.,AISVQDSNQPQH
TRBJ1-4,10,TRBV11-2,.,ASSSQGIRLF
TRBJ1-6,13,TRBV5-1,.,ASSSGGDRRTPLH